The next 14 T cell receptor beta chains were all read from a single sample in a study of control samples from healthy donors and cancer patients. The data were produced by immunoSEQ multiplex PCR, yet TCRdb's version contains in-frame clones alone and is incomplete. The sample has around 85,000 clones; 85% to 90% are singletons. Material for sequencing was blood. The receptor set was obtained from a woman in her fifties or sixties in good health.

The CDR3 nucleotides are TGTGCCAGCAGTAAGACTGGTAGCACAGATACGCAGTATTTT. This codes for CASSKTGSTDTQYF. V is TRBV2 and J is TRBJ2-3, with D uncertain. The CDR3 is made up of 14 amino acids. Deletions cut 5 bases from V and 0 bases from J, with 9 bases between. In germline, CDR1 is SNHLY, CDR2 FYNNEI.

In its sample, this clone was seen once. CDR3 residues: CASSYSRDITEAFF. In nucleotides, the CDR3 is TGTGCCAGCAGTTACTCAAGGGACATCACTGAAGCTTTCTTT. The V and J genes are TRBV6-5 and TRBJ1-1; TRBD1 might be the D (6 bases). Germline CDR1 MNHEY, CDR2 SVGAGI. This CDR3 has 14 amino acids. Trimming took off 0 bases at V and 4 bases at J, with 9 bases between the two ends.

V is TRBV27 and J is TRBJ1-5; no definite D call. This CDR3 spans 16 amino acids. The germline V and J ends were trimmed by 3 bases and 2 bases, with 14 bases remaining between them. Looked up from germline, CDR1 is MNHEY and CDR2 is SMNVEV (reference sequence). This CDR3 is CASSFGPTKGNQPQHF. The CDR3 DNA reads TGTGCCAGCAGTTTCGGGCCCACTAAAGGCAATCAGCCCCAGCATTTT.

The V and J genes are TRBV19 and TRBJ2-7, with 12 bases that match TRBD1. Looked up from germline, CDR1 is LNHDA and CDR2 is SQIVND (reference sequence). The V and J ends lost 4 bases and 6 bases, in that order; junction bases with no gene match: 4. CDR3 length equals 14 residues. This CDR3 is CASSTGQGALEQYF. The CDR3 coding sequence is TGTGCCAGTAGTACGGGACAGGGGGCCCTCGAGCAGTACTTC.

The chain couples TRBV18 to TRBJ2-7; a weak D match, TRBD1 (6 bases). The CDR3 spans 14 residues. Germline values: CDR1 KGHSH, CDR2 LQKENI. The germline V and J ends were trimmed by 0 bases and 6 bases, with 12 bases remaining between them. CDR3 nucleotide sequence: TGTGCCAGCTCACCACCGAACAGGGAGAGCGAGCAGTACTTC. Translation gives CASSPPNRESEQYF.

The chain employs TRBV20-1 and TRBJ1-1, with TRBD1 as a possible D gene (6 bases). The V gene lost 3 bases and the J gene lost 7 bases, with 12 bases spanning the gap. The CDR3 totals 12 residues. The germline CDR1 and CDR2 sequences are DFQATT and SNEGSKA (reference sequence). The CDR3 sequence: CSASRGTNEAFF. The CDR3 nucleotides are TGCAGTGCTAGTAGGGGGACTAATGAAGCTTTCTTT.

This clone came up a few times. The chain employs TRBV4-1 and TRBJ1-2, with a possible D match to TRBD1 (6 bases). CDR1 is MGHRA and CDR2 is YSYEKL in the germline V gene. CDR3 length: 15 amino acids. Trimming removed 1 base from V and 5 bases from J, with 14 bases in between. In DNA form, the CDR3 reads TGCGCCAGCAGCCAAGGGTGGAGGGGGGTATATGGCTACACCTTC. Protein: CASSQGWRGVYGYTF.

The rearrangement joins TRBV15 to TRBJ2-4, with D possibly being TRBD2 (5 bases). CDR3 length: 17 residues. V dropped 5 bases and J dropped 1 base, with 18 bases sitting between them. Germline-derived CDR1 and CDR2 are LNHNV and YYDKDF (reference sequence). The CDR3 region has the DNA TGTGCCACCAGCTCACTAGAATCGACGGTGGCCAAAAACATTCAGTACTTC. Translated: CATSSLESTVAKNIQYF.

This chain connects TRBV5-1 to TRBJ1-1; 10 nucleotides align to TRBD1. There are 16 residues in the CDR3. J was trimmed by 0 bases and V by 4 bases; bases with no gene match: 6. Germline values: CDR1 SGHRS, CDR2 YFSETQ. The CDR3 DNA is TGCGCCAGCAGCCCCGGACAGGGGGATATGAACACTGAAGCTTTCTTT. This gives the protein CASSPGQGDMNTEAFF.

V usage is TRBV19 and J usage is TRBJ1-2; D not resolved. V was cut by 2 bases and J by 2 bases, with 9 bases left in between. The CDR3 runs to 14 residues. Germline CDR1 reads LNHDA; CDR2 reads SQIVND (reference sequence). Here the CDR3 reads CASSIIEGNYGYTF. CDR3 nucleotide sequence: TGTGCCAGTAGTATAATAGAGGGAAACTATGGCTACACCTTC.

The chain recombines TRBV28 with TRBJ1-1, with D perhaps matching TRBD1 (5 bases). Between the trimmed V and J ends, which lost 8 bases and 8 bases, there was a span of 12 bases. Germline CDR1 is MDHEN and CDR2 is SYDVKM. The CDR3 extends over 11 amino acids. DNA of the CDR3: TGTGCCAGCCGGAGGGGCGCCGAAGCTTTCTTT. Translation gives CASRRGAEAFF.

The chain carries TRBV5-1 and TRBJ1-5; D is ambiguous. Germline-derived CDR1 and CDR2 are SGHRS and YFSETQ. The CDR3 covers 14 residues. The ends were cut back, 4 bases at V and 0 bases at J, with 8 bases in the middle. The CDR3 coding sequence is TGCGCCAGCAGCAAGTCCCATAGCAATCAGCCCCAGCATTTT. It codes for CASSKSHSNQPQHF.

DNA of the CDR3: TGTGCCAGCAGCCAAGATGTTTCGGGGGGGCGTCCGGCTTTCTTT. Its translation: CASSQDVSGGRPAFF. V usage is TRBV3-1 (or the pseudogene TRBV3-2) and J usage is TRBJ1-1, with D perhaps TRBD1 (6 bases). Germline V gene sequence: CDR1 LGHDT, CDR2 YNNKEL (reference sequence). Trimming took 0 bases from V and 11 from J, leaving 19 bases between them. This CDR3 has 15 residues.

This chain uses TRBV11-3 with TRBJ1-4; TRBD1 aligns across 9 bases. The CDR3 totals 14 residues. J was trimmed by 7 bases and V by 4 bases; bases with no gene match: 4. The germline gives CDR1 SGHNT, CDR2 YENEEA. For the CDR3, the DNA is TGTGCCAGCAGCTGGGGACAGGGAGGTGAAAAACTGTTTTTT. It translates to CASSWGQGGEKLFF.